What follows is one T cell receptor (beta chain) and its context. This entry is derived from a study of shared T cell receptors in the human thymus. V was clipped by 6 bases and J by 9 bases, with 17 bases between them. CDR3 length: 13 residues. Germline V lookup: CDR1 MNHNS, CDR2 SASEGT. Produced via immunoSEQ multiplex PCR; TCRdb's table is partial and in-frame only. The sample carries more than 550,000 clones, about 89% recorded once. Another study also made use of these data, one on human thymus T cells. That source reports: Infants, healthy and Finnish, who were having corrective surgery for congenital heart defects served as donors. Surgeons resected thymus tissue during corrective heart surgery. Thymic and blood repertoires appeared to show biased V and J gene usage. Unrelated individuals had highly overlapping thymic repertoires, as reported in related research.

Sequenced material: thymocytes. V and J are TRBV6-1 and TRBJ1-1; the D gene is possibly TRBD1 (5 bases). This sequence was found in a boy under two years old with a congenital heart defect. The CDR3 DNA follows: TGTGCCAGCAGCCGGGGGATGGGGCGCAAAGCTTTCTTT. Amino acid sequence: CASSRGMGRKAFF.